This TCR beta chain was captured by sequencing in a study of Ad26.COV2.S vaccination and SARS-CoV-2 variants. For the study at large: Sample donor was a member of the COV1001 Ad26.COV2.S trial arm.

A word on this clone: Its target is unknown.

Assay used: immunoSEQ multiplex PCR; TCRdb lists only in-frame clones, some missing. Among 350,000 to 500,000 clones, about 90% were seen once, and the ten largest hold about 4.5%. Germline-derived CDR1 and CDR2 are MNHEY and SVGEGT. The CDR3 is 17 residues long. Trimming took off 2 bases at V and 3 bases at J, with 19 bases between the two ends. Study-wide results and caveats: Post-vaccination breadth of spike-specific CD8+ and CD4+ T cell responses was reportedly substantial.

The treatment: 19 received Ad26.COV2.S at low or high dose, single or two shots; a few received placebo; per-sample allocation not given. Sampling was performed 63 days after the first vaccine or placebo injection. This clonotype was sampled from a person between 18 and 59 years old who received the Ad26.COV2.S COVID-19 vaccine or a placebo. This sequence joins TRBV6-2 or TRBV6-3 and TRBJ1-2; D possibly corresponds to TRBD1 (6 bases). Sequences were derived from peripheral blood, sampled in a trial of Ad26.COV2.S vaccine versus placebo. DNA of the CDR3: TGTGCCAGCAGTTACAGGCCACTGACAGGAGTCGACTATGGCTACACCTTC. Protein product: CASSYRPLTGVDYGYTF.